This paragraph covers one T cell receptor (beta chain) sequence. This record belongs to a study of blood T cell repertoires in COVID-19. Looking at the study overall: Whether acute or convalescent, the COVID-19 samples came from the United States, Italy and Spain.

Original data processing: The authors estimated nucleated cell counts from reference gene primer amplification. Profiled with immunoSEQ multiplex PCR; TCRdb holds only in-frame clones, not every one. V and J calls and clone size are those listed in that table; D and trimming were worked out from the DNA. The sample lists roughly 200,000 clones, 75% to 85% occurring once. Material for sequencing was peripheral blood. This sequence originates from a human donor in a cohort sampled during active COVID-19.

CDR3 sequence reads: CASSPSGQGAYEQYF. The CDR3 region has the DNA TGTGCCAGCTCACCATCCGGCCAGGGGGCCTACGAGCAGTACTTC. This sequence joins TRBV18 and TRBJ2-7, with 7 bases that match TRBD1. The CDR3 consists of 15 residues. The ends lost 2 bases at V and 2 bases at J; junction bases unmatched: 6. Germline loops: CDR1 KGHSH, CDR2 LQKENI.